This T cell receptor beta chain was obtained from a study of shared clonotypes between healthy human individuals. Study-level information: The study drew on a couple of women and a few men aged 18 to 49 as donors. The study's findings and limits: The study's rarefaction showed incomplete sorted-subset sequencing despite large depth. Since donors were few, the genetic and exposure-history diversity represented was limited.

All of the donors resided in Nashville, Tennessee, and each was a Caucasian adult. CDR1 is MNHEY and CDR2 is SMNVEV in the germline V gene (reference sequence). CDR3 size: 15 residues. The V gene end was trimmed by 6 bases and the J gene end by 1 base; junction bases not matched to a gene: 9. As concerns this clone: Its antigen is undetermined.

TCRdb keeps only in-frame clones here, not all; method: immunoSEQ multiplex PCR. The repertoire holds roughly 1 million clones, under 80% seen once, with 1.4% in the top ten. V is TRBV27 and J is TRBJ2-7, with 7 bases that match TRBD1. This receptor was taken from a man in his late teens or twenties in good health. The sample was memory CD4+ T cells sorted from blood. Subset indicated: CD45RA-negative fraction. The CDR3 region has the DNA TGTGCCAGCAGGCCCCCGCAGGGGGTATCCTACGAGCAGTACTTC. Its protein product is CASRPPQGVSYEQYF.